The subject of this entry is one TCR beta chain. This clonotype was seen a handful of times. Its antigen remains unidentified. The input lacks base qualities; no much larger clone sits a single base away. TCRdb shows the sequencer as Illumina HiSeq 2500. Quantitative 5'-RACE with molecular barcodes was used to prepare TCR beta libraries. The paper's data handling went like this. To identify disease-linked TCR variants, a new computational method was used, one built on a probabilistic model of VDJ rearrangement. Through fastp at Q25 and MiXCR, TCRdb rebuilt clones from the public reads, retaining in-frame beta chains. Records with the same CDR3 protein are collapsed into one entry carrying the most frequent genes and DNA. TCRdb's processing, not the authors' own work, is the source of the V and J calls. The sample contains about 800,000 distinct CDR3 sequences, 12% of them found a single time. The top ten constitute around 0.51% of the sample.

This specimen belongs to a study of CD8 T cells in ankylosing spondylitis (dated by TCRdb to the late 2010s). A note on the overall study: The study set out to find disease-linked TCR variants by profiling T cell receptor beta repertoires in ankylosing spondylitis patients and healthy donors. The full study cohort was made up of approximately 24 ankylosing spondylitis patients and 108 healthy donors. Peripheral blood samples were taken, and synovial fluid was additionally collected from ankylosing spondylitis patients.

Germline trimming amounts to 0 bases on V and 5 bases on J, with 10 as the count of junction bases outside the gene matches. The germline V gene supplies CDR1 SGDLS and CDR2 YYNGEE. From cysteine to phenylalanine, the CDR3 is 16 amino acids long. Only CDR3 DNA remains: 48 bases, in frame from the first base. What the work shows at the level of the full study, not this receptor alone: Blood from ankylosing spondylitis patients appeared to be characterized by a TCR beta motif composed of eight highly homologous amino acid variants. Some of the motif variants had been reported before in the synovial fluid and blood of reactive arthritis patients, a finding that suggests common disease-initiation mechanisms. The disease-linked clones showed a CD8+ phenotype and occurred at relatively low frequencies in peripheral blood. The disease-linked clones were reported as significantly enriched in matched synovial fluid samples from ankylosing spondylitis patients.

The sequenced sample was blood, either unsorted or a sorted T cell fraction (not recorded which). The receptor comes from a male donor with ankylosing spondylitis. The chain joins TRBV9 to TRBJ2-5, with 7 middle bases fitting TRBD1. The sequenced DNA is TGTGCCAGCAGCGTAGATGTCAGGGGGTCCGTGGAGACCCAGTACTTC. Translated, it gives CASSVDVRGSVETQYF.